A single sample is the source of the 19 T cell receptor beta chains below, sequenced in a study of cytomegalovirus exposure and HLA in healthy donors. Amplification used 60 Vbeta primers and 13 Jbeta primers. Only in-frame clones appear in the TCRdb table, and some are missing; sequencing was by immunoSEQ multiplex PCR. The table records some 78,000 clones, nearly 80% of them present only once. Sequencing input: PBMCs. The receptors here all came from a woman between 45 and 60 years old in good health and CMV-seropositive.

The CDR3 protein is CASSSGQGGQPQHF. CDR3 coding DNA: TGTGCCAGCAGTTCGGGACAGGGAGGACAGCCCCAGCATTTT. The V and J genes are TRBV11-2 and TRBJ1-5; 9 bases agree with TRBD1. Trimming at V came to 6 bases and at J to 7 bases, leaving 7 bases not matched to a gene. Germline loops: CDR1 SGHAT, CDR2 FQNNGV. The CDR3 has 14 residues.

This clone was observed once. The chain couples TRBV18 to TRBJ1-2; tentative D call: TRBD1 (6 bases). Trimming took off 3 bases at V and 4 bases at J, with 18 bases between the two ends. The germline CDR1 and CDR2 sequences are KGHSH and LQKENI. The CDR3 has 16 residues. Here the CDR3 reads CASSPPTGPQIYGYTF. The DNA of the CDR3 is TGTGCCAGCTCACCCCCAACAGGGCCGCAAATCTATGGCTACACCTTC.

The genes are TRBV10-1 and TRBJ2-2; tentative D call: TRBD1 (6 bases). V was shortened by 2 bases and J by 5 bases, with 18 bases between the two germline ends. CDR1 WNHNN and CDR2 SYGVQD come from the germline V gene (reference sequence). The CDR3 covers 17 residues. The chain's CDR3 is CASSELIGAGATGELFF. The CDR3, as DNA: TGCGCCAGCAGTGAGCTGATCGGAGCAGGGGCGACCGGGGAGCTGTTTTTT.

This sequence joins TRBV7-9 and TRBJ2-5, with a tentative D call TRBD2 (7 bases). The CDR3 has 15 residues. The germline gives CDR1 SEHNR, CDR2 FQNEAQ (reference sequence). V shed 1 base and J shed 5 bases, with 14 bases lying between them. The DNA for the CDR3 is TGTGCCAGCAGCTTAGTACGACGGGGGGCCGAGACCCAGTACTTC. It yields the protein CASSLVRRGAETQYF.

The rearrangement joins TRBV2 to TRBJ1-2; no clear D. V was trimmed by 3 bases and J by 1 base, leaving 9 bases between them. Germline loops: CDR1 SNHLY, CDR2 FYNNEI. CDR3 length equals 14 residues. The CDR3 spells CASSDEGINYGYTF. In nucleotides, the CDR3 is TGTGCCAGCAGTGACGAGGGTATTAACTATGGCTACACCTTC.

This clone was observed a few times. CDR3 loop: CASSESGGSSYEQYV. CDR3 in DNA: TGTGCCAGCAGTGAAAGTGGCGGGAGCTCCTACGAGCAGTACGTC. The chain carries TRBV2 and TRBJ2-7; 7 bases map to TRBD2. Unmatched junction bases numbered 4, after V lost 2 bases and J lost 0 bases. The CDR3 length is 15 residues. The germline V gene has CDR1 SNHLY and CDR2 FYNNEI.

V usage is TRBV6-1 and J usage is TRBJ1-2; 9 bases match TRBD1. Germline V gives CDR1 MNHNS, CDR2 SASEGT. The CDR3 contains 15 residues. The V gene end was trimmed by 5 bases and the J gene end by 4 bases; junction bases not matched to a gene: 8. CDR3 nucleotide sequence: TGTGCCAGCAGTACCCGGACAGGGGAGTTCTATGGCTACACCTTC. Its protein product is CASSTRTGEFYGYTF.

The gene calls are TRBV2 and TRBJ2-5, with TRBD2 identical over 13 bases. Germline CDR1 is SNHLY and CDR2 is FYNNEI. V lost 4 bases to trimming and J lost 4 bases; unmatched junction nucleotides: 6. The CDR3 covers 16 residues. The CDR3, as DNA: TGTGCCAGCAGTGCCGGACTAGCGGGAGTGTCAGAGACCCAGTACTTC. It yields the protein CASSAGLAGVSETQYF.

There are a few counts of this clone. The chain has TRBV5-8 and TRBJ1-4, with TRBD1 matching 8 bases. Germline CDR1 SGHTS, CDR2 YDEGEE. There are 15 residues in the CDR3. V shed 1 base and J 7 bases; nucleotides not matched to a gene: 6. The CDR3 region is CASSLWLQGGEKLFF. The CDR3 DNA follows: TGTGCCAGCAGCTTGTGGTTACAGGGGGGTGAAAAACTGTTTTTT.

The chain is built from TRBV6-5 and TRBJ1-3; D not certain. The CDR3 contains 14 residues. Trimming stripped 7 bases from V and 0 bases from J, with 10 bases between. Germline values: CDR1 MNHEY, CDR2 SVGAGI. CDR3 amino acids: CASTLSHSGNTIYF. The CDR3 nucleotides read TGTGCCAGCACTCTCTCACACTCTGGAAACACCATATATTTT.

This chain joins TRBV6-1 and TRBJ1-5; 8 nucleotides agree with TRBD1. The CDR3 is 14 amino acids. Germline lookup yields CDR1 MNHNS and CDR2 SASEGT. Trimming removed 7 bases from V and 7 bases from J; junction bases left unmatched: 9. CDR3 nucleotide sequence: TGTGCCAGCAAAGAGACAGGGGTGGAACAGCCCCAGCATTTT. Residues: CASKETGVEQPQHF.

The chain links TRBV5-1 to TRBJ2-4; maybe TRBD1 (8 bases). CDR1 is SGHRS, CDR2 YFSETQ, per germline. V was clipped by 7 bases and J by 7 bases, with 15 bases between them. This CDR3 has 13 residues. CDR3 amino acids: CASSTGGDNIQYF. The DNA for the CDR3 is TGCGCCAGCTCAACAGGGGGGGATAACATTCAGTACTTC. Drawing the rest from reference TRBV5-1 and TRBJ2-4, the complete variable domain is KAGVTQTPRYLIKTRGQQVTLSCSPISGHRSVSWYQQTPGQGLQFLFEYFSETQRNKGNFPGRFSGRQFSNSRSEMNVSTLELGDSALYLCASSTGGDNIQYFGAGTRLSVL.

The chain uses TRBV2 and TRBJ2-3; TRBD2 is a possible D gene (6 bases). V gave up 4 bases and J gave up 0 bases, with 8 bases separating them. Germline CDR1 and CDR2: SNHLY and FYNNEI. The CDR3 spans 14 residues. CDR3 loop: CASSGDFSTDTQYF. The CDR3 DNA follows: TGTGCCAGCAGTGGGGACTTCAGCACAGATACGCAGTATTTT.

This chain uses TRBV11-2 with TRBJ2-7; no reliable D call. CDR1 is SGHAT and CDR2 is FQNNGV in the germline V gene. Trimming took 1 base from V and 0 from J, leaving 10 bases between them. The CDR3 sequence is 15 residues long. The CDR3 loop is CASSLGAEHSYEQYF. The CDR3 DNA follows: TGTGCCAGCAGCTTAGGGGCAGAACACTCCTACGAGCAGTACTTC. Variable domain in full (rest from reference TRBV11-2 and TRBJ2-7): EAGVAQSPRYKIIEKRQSVAFWCNPISGHATLYWYQQILGQGPKLLIQFQNNGVVDDSQLPKDRFSAERLKGVDSTLKIQPAKLEDSAVYLCASSLGAEHSYEQYFGPGTRLTVT.

This chain links TRBV11-3 with TRBJ1-2; possibly TRBD1 for D (6 bases). This CDR3 contains 15 residues. V was trimmed by 3 bases and J by 4 bases, leaving 15 bases between them. Germline V gives CDR1 SGHNT, CDR2 YENEEA. CDR3 protein: CASSFMAGEGYGYTF. The CDR3 DNA is TGTGCCAGCAGCTTCATGGCAGGGGAGGGCTATGGCTACACCTTC.

This chain joins TRBV5-6 and TRBJ1-4; TRBD1 might be the D (6 bases). V was clipped by 0 bases and J by 8 bases, with 11 bases between them. The CDR3 totals 14 residues. Germline loops: CDR1 SGHDT, CDR2 YYEEEE. CDR3 in DNA: TGTGCCAGCAGCTTGGGGACAGTGTCCGAAAAACTGTTTTTT. It translates to CASSLGTVSEKLFF.

V is TRBV7-9 and J is TRBJ2-7; the match to TRBD1 covers 9 bases. The CDR3 extends over 14 amino acids. V shed 3 bases, J shed 4 bases, and the junction held 4 bases outside the gene matches. CDR1 is SEHNR, CDR2 FQNEAQ, per germline (reference sequence). The CDR3 DNA reads as TGTGCCAGCAGCTTTAGGACAGGGGCATACGAGCAGTACTTC. As protein: CASSFRTGAYEQYF.

V gene TRBV10-1 combines with J gene TRBJ1-2; a possible D gene is TRBD1 (5 bases). The CDR3 is 13 amino acids. V was trimmed by 3 bases and J by 4 bases, leaving 9 bases between them. CDR1 WNHNN and CDR2 SYGVQD come from the germline V gene (reference sequence). The CDR3 here is CASSEGVGYGYTF. CDR3 coding DNA: TGCGCCAGCAGTGAAGGGGTTGGCTATGGCTACACCTTC.

J is TRBJ2-7 and V is TRBV4-1; TRBD1 aligns across 7 bases. This CDR3 spans 16 amino acids. V lost 4 bases to trimming and J lost 2 bases; unmatched junction nucleotides: 11. Germline values: CDR1 MGHRA, CDR2 YSYEKL. The CDR3 bases are TGCGCCAGCAGCCGAGAGGGAAGGGGGCTTGCCTACGAGCAGTACTTC. Its protein is CASSREGRGLAYEQYF.